This TCR beta chain was obtained from a study of blood T cell repertoires in COVID-19. The CDR3 has 16 amino acids. Germline lookup yields CDR1 SNHLY and CDR2 FYNNEI. The ends were cut back, 6 bases at V and 8 bases at J, with 25 bases in the middle. Profiled with immunoSEQ multiplex PCR; TCRdb holds only in-frame clones, not every one. Among a few hundred thousand clones listed, less than 85% were seen once. The specimen was PBMCs or T cells enriched from blood (not recorded which). The chain is built from TRBV2 and TRBJ1-2; weak D call: TRBD1 (5 bases). The clonotype was recovered from a man in his forties who had recovered from COVID-19. In DNA, the CDR3 is TGTGCCAGCAGGGAAAACCGGGAGCCGACTCCAGGGGGCTACACCTTC. Translated, it gives CASRENREPTPGGYTF.